These T cell receptor beta chains were read from a single sample in a study of blood T cell repertoires in COVID-19. Libraries were prepared by immunoSEQ multiplex PCR; TCRdb keeps only in-frame clonotypes and omits some of them. Seen here are hundreds of thousands of clones, around 89% observed once, and the top ten hold about 12%. Specimen: peripheral blood. These receptor sequences come from a woman in her fifties or sixties with acute or convalescent COVID-19. The CDR3 runs from the conserved cysteine through the conserved F or W. A D gene is named only where the DNA matches it firmly. Expanded clones are given a class, and other clones once, few, many or no size at all.

cdr3_aa cdr3_nt j_call d_call v_call clone_size
CASSNRDTRVGETQYF TGTGCCAGCAGCAACCGGGACACTCGCGTTGGAGAGACCCAGTACTTC TRBJ2-5 . TRBV7-9 .
CASSLDRVLNEQFF TGTGCCAGCAGTTTAGACCGGGTTTTAAATGAGCAGTTCTTC TRBJ2-1 . TRBV28 .
CAARTGIPTDTQYF TGTGCCGCCAGGACAGGGATACCCACAGATACGCAGTATTTT TRBJ2-3 TRBD1 TRBV7-9 .
CASTDFGTEAFF TGTGCCAGCACTGACTTCGGGACTGAAGCTTTCTTT TRBJ1-1 . TRBV27 .
CASSPEGFVTSYEQYF TGTGCCAGCTCACCGGAGGGGTTCGTGACCTCCTACGAGCAGTACTTC TRBJ2-7 . TRBV18 once
CASSGSGGAAGELFF TGTGCCAGCAGCGGGTCCGGGGGGGCAGCCGGGGAGCTGTTTTTT TRBJ2-2 TRBD2 TRBV5-4 .
CASHTGGSQPQHF TGTGCCAGCCATACAGGGGGCAGTCAGCCCCAGCATTTT TRBJ1-5 TRBD1 TRBV19 .
CASREQAVSQETQYF TGTGCCAGCAGAGAACAGGCCGTTTCCCAAGAGACCCAGTACTTC TRBJ2-5 . TRBV2 .
CASSLLASGGAGETQYF TGCGCCAGCAGCTTGTTGGCTAGCGGGGGGGCCGGTGAGACCCAGTACTTC TRBJ2-5 TRBD2 TRBV5-1 .
CASSSPPGSRTSGRQGETQYF TGCGCCAGCAGCTCACCCCCGGGGTCCCGGACTAGCGGGAGGCAAGGGGAGACCCAGTACTTC TRBJ2-5 TRBD2 TRBV5-1 .
CASSLVGGIQETQYF TGTGCCAGCAGCTTAGTCGGAGGGATCCAAGAGACCCAGTACTTC TRBJ2-5 . TRBV7-2 .
CASSQVAGFTGELFF TGCGCCAGCAGCCAAGTAGCGGGGTTCACCGGGGAGCTGTTTTTT TRBJ2-2 TRBD2 TRBV4-1 once
CASSTQGGTEAFF TGTGCCAGCAGCACCCAGGGTGGCACTGAAGCTTTCTTT TRBJ1-1 . TRBV11-2 .
CSVYISGSEAFF TGCAGCGTTTACATCTCAGGGTCTGAAGCTTTCTTT TRBJ1-1 . TRBV29-1 .
CASSIVATSNQPQHF TGTGCCAGTAGTATAGTGGCCACTAGCAATCAGCCCCAGCATTTT TRBJ1-5 . TRBV19 .
CASSLEAQSTDTQYF TGCGCCAGCAGCTTGGAAGCGCAGAGCACAGATACGCAGTATTTT TRBJ2-3 . TRBV5-1 .
CASSLLGRGSENTIYF TGTGCCAGCAGCTTGCTGGGCAGGGGATCGGAAAACACCATATATTTT TRBJ1-3 . TRBV5-8 .
CASSLRGQETQYF TGTGCCAGCAGCCTTAGAGGGCAGGAGACCCAGTACTTC TRBJ2-5 . TRBV14 .
CARPGQGGNEQFF TGTGCCAGGCCAGGGCAGGGAGGCAATGAGCAGTTCTTC TRBJ2-1 . TRBV6-5 .
CASSLVRGDTQYF TGTGCCAGCAGCTTAGTCCGAGGTGATACGCAGTATTTT TRBJ2-3 . TRBV7-8 .
CASSLLRGGGADTQYF TGTGCCAGCAGCTTATTACGGGGGGGCGGGGCAGATACGCAGTATTTT TRBJ2-3 TRBD2 TRBV7-2 .
CASSGLGGQAGQFF TGCGCCAGCAGTGGGCTAGGCGGACAAGCAGGGCAGTTCTTC TRBJ2-1 . TRBV5-1 once
CASSYGTYYEQYF TGTGCCAGCAGTTATGGGACATACTACGAGCAGTACTTC TRBJ2-7 . TRBV27 .
CASQETRSTEAFF TGTGCCAGTCAAGAGACCCGGAGCACTGAAGCTTTCTTT TRBJ1-1 . TRBV7-3 .
CASGTIGQGARGYTF TGTGCCAGCGGCACTATAGGACAGGGGGCGCGTGGCTACACCTTC TRBJ1-2 TRBD1 TRBV9 .
CAWSVARDQPQHF TGTGCCTGGAGTGTTGCCAGGGATCAGCCCCAGCATTTT TRBJ1-5 . TRBV30 .
CASSPSSSETQYF TGTGCCAGCAGCCCATCTAGTTCCGAGACCCAGTACTTC TRBJ2-5 . TRBV4-2 .
CASSDRVTHNEQFF TGTGCCAGCAGTGACAGGGTAACCCACAATGAGCAGTTCTTC TRBJ2-1 TRBD1 TRBV27 .
CASSPPIRGNEQFF TGTGCCAGCAGCCCCCCCATTAGGGGTAATGAGCAGTTCTTC TRBJ2-1 . TRBV7-2 .
CASSSGNQKETQYF TGTGCCAGCAGCTCCGGGAACCAAAAAGAGACCCAGTACTTC TRBJ2-5 . TRBV6-5 once
CASSYSRGGSGELFF TGTGCCAGCAGTTACTCGCGGGGAGGTTCCGGGGAGCTGTTTTTT TRBJ2-2 . TRBV6-5 .
CASSPRPRGDNSPLHF TGCGCCAGCAGCCCACGTCCCAGGGGCGATAATTCACCCCTCCACTTT TRBJ1-6 . TRBV5-1 .
CASGPTAGEQYF TGTGCCAGCGGGCCGACAGCCGGCGAGCAGTACTTC TRBJ2-7 . TRBV12-3/TRBV12-4 .
CATSSDRQATNEKLFF TGTGCCACCAGCAGCGACAGGCAAGCAACTAATGAAAAACTGTTTTTT TRBJ1-4 . TRBV15 .
CASSDYGGDSGANVLTF TGCGCCAGCAGTGATTACGGGGGAGACTCTGGGGCCAACGTCCTGACTTTC TRBJ2-6 . TRBV10-2 .
CASSLSQYGYTF TGTGCCAGCAGCTTGAGTCAGTATGGCTACACCTTC TRBJ1-2 . TRBV5-5 many
CASSLGTGDLYEQYF TGTGCCAGCAGCCTTGGGACAGGTGACCTTTACGAGCAGTACTTC TRBJ2-7 TRBD1 TRBV7-8 once
CASSPAARGRAWGTGELFF TGTGCCAGCAGCCCAGCCGCTCGCGGGAGGGCCTGGGGCACCGGGGAGCTGTTTTTT TRBJ2-2 TRBD2 TRBV7-2 .
CASIRQGGDEKLFF TGTGCCAGCATCCGACAGGGAGGTGATGAAAAACTGTTTTTT TRBJ1-4 TRBD1 TRBV28 .
CATSDPGQGTTEAFF TGTGCCACCAGTGACCCCGGACAGGGGACCACTGAAGCTTTCTTT TRBJ1-1 TRBD1 TRBV24-1 .
CSVEDGEGQGETQYF TGCAGCGTTGAAGATGGCGAGGGACAGGGTGAGACCCAGTACTTC TRBJ2-5 TRBD1 TRBV29-1 .
CSVSGTGTQPQHF TGCAGCGTCTCCGGGACAGGGACTCAGCCCCAGCATTTT TRBJ1-5 TRBD1 TRBV29-1 .
CASSLIPGLAPYEQYF TGTGCCAGCAGCTTAATTCCGGGACTAGCGCCCTACGAGCAGTACTTC TRBJ2-7 TRBD2 TRBV7-3 .
CASSLQEGRDGYTF TGTGCCAGCAGCCTCCAGGAAGGGAGAGATGGCTACACCTTC TRBJ1-2 . TRBV5-5 .
CASSLPTLGETQYF TGTGCCAGCAGCTTACCGACCCTAGGTGAGACCCAGTACTTC TRBJ2-5 . TRBV7-2 .